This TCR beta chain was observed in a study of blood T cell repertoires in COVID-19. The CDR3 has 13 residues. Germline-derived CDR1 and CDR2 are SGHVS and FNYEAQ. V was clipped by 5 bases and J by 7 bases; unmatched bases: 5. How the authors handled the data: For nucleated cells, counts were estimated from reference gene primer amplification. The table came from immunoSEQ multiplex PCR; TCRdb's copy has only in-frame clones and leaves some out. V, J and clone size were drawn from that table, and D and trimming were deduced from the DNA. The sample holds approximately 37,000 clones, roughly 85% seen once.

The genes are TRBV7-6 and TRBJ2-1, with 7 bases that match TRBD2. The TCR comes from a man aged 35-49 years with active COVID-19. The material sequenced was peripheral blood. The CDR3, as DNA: TGTGCCAGCAGCGCCTGGGGGGGGAATGAGCAGTTCTTC. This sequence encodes CASSAWGGNEQFF.